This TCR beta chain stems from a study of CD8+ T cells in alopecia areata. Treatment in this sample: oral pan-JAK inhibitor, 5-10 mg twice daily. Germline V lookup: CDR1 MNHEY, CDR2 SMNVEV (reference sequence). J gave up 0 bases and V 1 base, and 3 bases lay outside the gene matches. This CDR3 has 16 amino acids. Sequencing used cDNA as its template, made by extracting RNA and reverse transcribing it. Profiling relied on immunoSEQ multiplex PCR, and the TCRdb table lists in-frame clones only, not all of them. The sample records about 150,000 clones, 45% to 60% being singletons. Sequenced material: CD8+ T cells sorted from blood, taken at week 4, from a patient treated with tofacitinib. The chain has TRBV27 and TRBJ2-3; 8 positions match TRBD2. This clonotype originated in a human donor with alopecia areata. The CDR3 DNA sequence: TGTGCCAGCAGTTTATTCCAGCGGGGGAGCACAGATACGCAGTATTTT. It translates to CASSLFQRGSTDTQYF.